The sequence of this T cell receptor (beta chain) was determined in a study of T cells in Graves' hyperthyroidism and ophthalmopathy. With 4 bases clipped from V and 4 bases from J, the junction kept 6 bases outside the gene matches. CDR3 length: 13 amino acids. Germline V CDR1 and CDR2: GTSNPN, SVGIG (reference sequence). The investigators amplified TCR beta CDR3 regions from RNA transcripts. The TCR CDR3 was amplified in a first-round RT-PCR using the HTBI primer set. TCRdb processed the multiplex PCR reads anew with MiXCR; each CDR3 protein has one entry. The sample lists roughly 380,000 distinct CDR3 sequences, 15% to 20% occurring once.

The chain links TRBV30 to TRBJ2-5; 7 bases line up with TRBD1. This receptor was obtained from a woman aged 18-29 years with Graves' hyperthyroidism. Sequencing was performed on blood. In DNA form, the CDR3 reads TGTGCCTGGAACCAGGGGGTGAGAGAGACCCAGTACTTC. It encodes CAWNQGVRETQYF.